A single sample gave rise to the 20 T cell receptor beta chains below, sequenced in a study of cytomegalovirus exposure and HLA in healthy donors. Generated by immunoSEQ multiplex PCR, the TCRdb table keeps only in-frame clones and is missing some. The sample holds about 160,000 clones, around nine tenths seen once. Sequenced input: PBMCs. Receptors were obtained from a woman aged 18-35 years in good health and CMV-seropositive.

The rearrangement links TRBV27 to TRBJ2-3; 7 bases align to TRBD1. CDR1 and CDR2 from the germline V gene are MNHEY and SMNVEV (reference sequence). Trimming at V came to 5 bases and at J to 4 bases, leaving 6 bases not matched to a gene. The CDR3 is 14 amino acids. Here the CDR3 reads CASSPLQGADTQYF. The CDR3 DNA is TGTGCCAGCAGTCCCCTTCAGGGGGCAGATACGCAGTATTTT.

The V gene is TRBV5-5, the J gene TRBJ1-2; no clear D gene. The V gene's germline CDR1 is SGHKS and CDR2 YYEKEE (reference sequence). V gave up 0 bases and J gave up 2 bases, with 8 bases separating them. The CDR3 is 14 residues long. Here the CDR3 reads CASSLDRSNYGYTF. Written as DNA, the CDR3 is TGTGCCAGCAGCTTGGATCGGAGCAACTATGGCTACACCTTC.

This clone occurred once. The chain links TRBV5-1 to TRBJ2-7; TRBD2 matches at 15 bases. The junction had 4 bases not matched to a gene; V was cut back by 2 bases and J by 1 base. Per germline, CDR1 SGHRS and CDR2 YFSETQ. The CDR3 loop spans 17 amino acids. The CDR3 spells CASSLGLAGGISYEQYF. For the CDR3, the DNA is TGCGCCAGCAGCTTAGGACTAGCGGGAGGGATATCCTACGAGCAGTACTTC.

V gene TRBV6-5 combines with J gene TRBJ1-2, with 9 bases matching TRBD1. J gave up 8 bases and V 7 bases, and 14 bases lay outside the gene matches. CDR1 is MNHEY and CDR2 is SVGAGI in the germline V gene. The CDR3 extends over 15 amino acids. The DNA for the CDR3 is TGTGCCAGCATCCAAAGCGGGGACAGGGCAATCGGCTACACCTTC. This codes for CASIQSGDRAIGYTF.

CDR3 sequence (DNA): TGTGCCAGCAGCCTTGCATCGACAGAGCAGTTCTTC. Protein product: CASSLASTEQFF. The genes are TRBV7-9 and TRBJ2-1; no clear D. This CDR3 region has 12 residues. Germline V lookup: CDR1 SEHNR, CDR2 FQNEAQ (reference sequence). V lost 5 bases and J 10 bases, leaving 12 bases between the germline ends.

The chain uses TRBV4-3 and TRBJ2-5; 7 bases are shared with TRBD2. The junction had 4 bases not matched to a gene; V was cut back by 4 bases and J by 2 bases. The length of the CDR3 is 14 residues. Germline CDR1 is LGHNA and CDR2 is YSLEER. CDR3 loop: CASSLASGQETQYF. The CDR3 DNA is TGCGCCAGCAGCCTGGCTAGCGGTCAAGAGACCCAGTACTTC.

This rearrangement joins TRBV4-2 to TRBJ2-1; 7 nucleotides align to TRBD2. V was pared by 4 bases and J by 0 bases, with 6 bases of the junction left unmatched. The CDR3 loop spans 16 amino acids. Germline V CDR1 and CDR2: LGHNA, YNFKEQ. The CDR3 loop reads CASSPLAISSYNEQFF. In DNA form, the CDR3 reads TGTGCCAGCAGCCCACTAGCGATAAGCTCCTACAATGAGCAGTTCTTC.

This clone showed up just a few times. The chain employs TRBV28 and TRBJ1-2; 7 positions match TRBD1. J was trimmed by 0 bases and V by 5 bases; bases with no gene match: 3. The V gene's germline CDR1 is MDHEN and CDR2 SYDVKM. The CDR3 is 14 amino acids. The CDR3 here is CASSNRGANYGYTF. CDR3 bases: TGTGCCAGCAGTAACAGGGGAGCTAACTATGGCTACACCTTC.

The CDR3 spells CASSYGGGIRTEAFF. CDR3 coding DNA: TGTGCCAGCAGTTACGGGGGGGGGATTCGCACTGAAGCTTTCTTT. The chain employs TRBV6-5 and TRBJ1-1; D possibly corresponds to TRBD1 (5 bases). CDR1 and CDR2 (germline): MNHEY, SVGAGI. V lost 2 bases to trimming and J lost 4 bases, with 14 bases between them. There are 15 residues in the CDR3.

The rearrangement links TRBV5-1 to TRBJ1-5; the D gene is possibly TRBD1 (5 bases). Per germline, CDR1 SGHRS and CDR2 YFSETQ. The V end was cut by 3 bases, the J end by 2 bases, with 9 bases between. CDR3 length equals 14 residues. The CDR3 DNA follows: TGCGCCAGCAGCTCGGGGGAGGGCAATCAGCCCCAGCATTTT. Its protein product is CASSSGEGNQPQHF.

This clone was counted once. The chain has TRBV28 and TRBJ1-1; possible D gene TRBD1, 5 bases. CDR1 and CDR2 from the germline V gene are MDHEN and SYDVKM. This CDR3 is built from 16 residues. Deletions cut 4 bases from V and 2 bases from J, with 17 bases between. CDR3 residues: CASSSSQGFRNTEAFF. The CDR3 coding sequence is TGTGCCAGCAGTTCCTCCCAGGGCTTCCGAAACACTGAAGCTTTCTTT.

The rearrangement uses TRBV5-6 and TRBJ2-1; D is possibly TRBD1 (6 bases). The CDR3 is made up of 14 amino acids. CDR1 is SGHDT, CDR2 YYEEEE, per germline. The V gene lost 0 bases and the J gene lost 8 bases, with 12 bases spanning the gap. The DNA of the CDR3 is TGTGCCAGCAGCTTGGCGGTAGCAGGGGATGAGCAGTTCTTC. Protein sequence: CASSLAVAGDEQFF.

The J gene is TRBJ2-1, the V gene TRBV11-2; TRBD2 agrees at 8 bases. V lost 5 bases and J lost 7; bases outside the gene matches: 10. The CDR3 totals 15 residues. Germline V lookup: CDR1 SGHAT, CDR2 FQNNGV. DNA of the CDR3: TGTGCCAGCAGCCTCGGGCTAGCGGGTCAGAATGAGCAGTTCTTC. Its translation is CASSLGLAGQNEQFF.

This clone appeared a few times. The V gene is TRBV30, the J gene TRBJ1-5; D is uncertain. Between the trimmed V and J ends, which lost 2 bases and 4 bases, there was a span of 15 bases. Germline V gene data show CDR1 as GTSNPN and CDR2 as SVGIG (reference sequence). CDR3 length: 15 residues. Written as DNA, the CDR3 is TGTGCCTGGAGTCCACCCGACTCCAGAAATCAGCCCCAGCATTTT. Translated, it gives CAWSPPDSRNQPQHF.

This rearrangement joins TRBV4-2 to TRBJ1-3, with 7 bases that match TRBD1. V shed 1 base, J shed 8 bases, and the junction held 8 bases outside the gene matches. In germline, CDR1 is LGHNA, CDR2 YNFKEQ. The CDR3 is made up of 15 amino acids. CDR3 in DNA: TGTGCCAGCAGCCAAGCAGACGACAGGGCGTACACCATATATTTT. Translating gives CASSQADDRAYTIYF.

J is TRBJ1-5 and V is TRBV6-6; 9 nucleotides line up with TRBD1. CDR1 MNHNY and CDR2 SVGAGI come from the germline V gene (reference sequence). CDR3 length equals 14 residues. V shed 6 bases and J 6 bases; nucleotides not matched to a gene: 6. As DNA, the CDR3 is TGTGCCAGCAGATTCGGACAGGGGTTTCAGCCCCAGCATTTT. Its translation is CASRFGQGFQPQHF.

The V and J genes are TRBV9 and TRBJ2-5, with 12 bases aligning to TRBD2. CDR1 is SGDLS, CDR2 YYNGEE, per germline. The CDR3 covers 15 residues. Trimming removed 4 bases from V and 5 bases from J; junction bases left unmatched: 6. This CDR3 is CASSLAGGIGETQYF. DNA of the CDR3: TGTGCCAGCAGCCTAGCGGGAGGGATCGGGGAGACCCAGTACTTC.

J is TRBJ2-5 and V is TRBV15; a weak D match, TRBD2 (5 bases). This CDR3 comprises 15 residues. Trimming took off 3 bases at V and 1 base at J, with 12 bases between the two ends. Germline CDR1 LNHNV, CDR2 YYDKDF (reference sequence). CDR3 sequence (DNA): TGTGCCACCAGCAGTCAAGACCGGGGCCAAGAGACCCAGTACTTC. This gives the protein CATSSQDRGQETQYF.

To note about this clone: The junction and the germline gene differ at one end; a read error may be behind it. The rearrangement links TRBV2 to TRBJ2-5; TRBD2 matches at 12 bases. CDR3 length equals 15 residues. The V gene's germline CDR1 is SNHLY and CDR2 FYNNEI. CDR3 sequence reads: CASSEALGLAGRGDF. The CDR3 DNA follows: TGTGCCAGCAGTGAAGCTCTCGGACTAGCGGGAAGGGGGGACTTC.

The CDR3 spells CASSFGGGPQHF. The CDR3 DNA is TGTGCCAGCAGCTTTGGGGGGGGGCCCCAGCATTTT. The rearrangement uses TRBV5-6 and TRBJ1-5; possible D gene TRBD1, 5 bases. There are 12 residues in the CDR3. Trimming took 2 bases from V and 9 from J, leaving 9 bases between them. Germline V gene data show CDR1 as SGHDT and CDR2 as YYEEEE.